These 2 T cell receptor beta chains were sequenced from one sample in a study of blood T cell repertoires in COVID-19. Assay: immunoSEQ multiplex PCR; the TCRdb copy retains only in-frame clones and omits some. The sample consists of approximately 260,000 clones, about 86% of them appearing once. The source material was PBMCs or T cells enriched from blood (not recorded which). These receptors were obtained from a man aged 25-45 years with acute COVID-19.

This chain uses TRBV4-1 with TRBJ2-4, with 7 bases identical to TRBD1. The V gene end was trimmed by 2 bases and the J gene end by 6 bases; junction bases not matched to a gene: 4. Germline assignment: CDR1 MGHRA and CDR2 YSYEKL. The CDR3 has 14 amino acids. As DNA, the CDR3 is TGCGCCAGCAGCCAACGGGGACAGTCAAACATTCAGTACTTC. It is translated as CASSQRGQSNIQYF.

The chain has TRBV27 and TRBJ1-5, with TRBD1 matching over 11 bases. Germline V gene data show CDR1 as MNHEY and CDR2 as SMNVEV (reference sequence). The CDR3 consists of 15 residues. With V trimmed by 10 bases and J by 2 bases, 7 bases remained unmatched. CDR3 amino acids: CATSDRGLGNQPQHF. CDR3 sequence (DNA): TGTGCCACCTCGGACAGGGGGCTGGGCAATCAGCCCCAGCATTTT.